This T cell receptor (beta chain) was found in a study of tumour-infiltrating T cells in Burkitt lymphoma. Study background: Repertoire clonality predicted overall and progression-free survival.

Germline V gives CDR1 LNHDA, CDR2 SQIVND (reference sequence). This CDR3 contains 13 residues. Deletions cut 5 bases from V and 9 bases from J, with 16 bases between. Sequencing used immunoSEQ multiplex PCR; TCRdb keeps in-frame clones, though not all of them. Of 13,000 to 15,000 clones listed, 30% are singletons. This clonotype originated in a human donor with diffuse large B-cell lymphoma. This rearrangement joins TRBV19 to TRBJ1-1; possible D gene TRBD1, 5 bases. Source material: tumor tissue. The CDR3 loop is CASSSGRGDKAFF. CDR3 in DNA: TGTGCCAGTAGTTCCGGACGGGGGGATAAAGCTTTCTTT.